Listed here are 2 T cell receptor beta chains from one sample, sequenced in a study of blood T cell repertoires in COVID-19. Data came from immunoSEQ multiplex PCR; TCRdb stores just in-frame clones and leaves some out. Of roughly 80,000 clones listed, around 80% are singletons. Sequences were obtained from peripheral blood. These receptors all come from a man in his 60s with active or convalescent COVID-19.

This clone was counted a few times. The chain combines TRBV19 with TRBJ1-5; D is ambiguous. V was trimmed by 8 bases and J by 0 bases, leaving 14 bases between them. Germline V gene data show CDR1 as LNHDA and CDR2 as SQIVND (reference sequence). The CDR3 spans 15 residues. Here the CDR3 reads CASSQTVISNQPQHF. For the CDR3, the DNA is TGTGCCAGTTCACAGACGGTTATTAGCAATCAGCCCCAGCATTTT.

CDR3 DNA sequence: TGTGCCAGCAGCTCGGGACAACCAGACTACAATGAGCAGTTCTTC. This encodes CASSSGQPDYNEQFF. This rearrangement joins TRBV7-9 to TRBJ2-1, with a possible D match to TRBD1 (6 bases). Trimming removed 4 bases from V and 3 bases from J, with 13 bases in between. CDR3 size: 15 residues. Germline CDR1 reads SEHNR; CDR2 reads FQNEAQ (reference sequence).